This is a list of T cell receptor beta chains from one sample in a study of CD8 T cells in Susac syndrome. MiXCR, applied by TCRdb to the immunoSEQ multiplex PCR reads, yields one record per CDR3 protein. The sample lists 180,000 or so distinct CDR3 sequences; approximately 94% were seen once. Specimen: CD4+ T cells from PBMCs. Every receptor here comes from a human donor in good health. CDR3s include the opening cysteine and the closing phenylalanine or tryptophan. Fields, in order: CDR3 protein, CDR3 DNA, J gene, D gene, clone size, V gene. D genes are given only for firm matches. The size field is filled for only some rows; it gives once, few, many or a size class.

CDR3 protein: CASSLGLAGHNEQFF; CDR3 DNA: TGTGCCAGCAGCCTGGGACTAGCGGGACACAATGAGCAGTTCTTC; J gene: TRBJ2-1; D gene: TRBD2; clone size: once; V gene: TRBV14
CDR3 protein: CASSRGTVAGGDTQYF; CDR3 DNA: TGTGCCAGCAGTAGGGGGACAGTGGCTGGAGGGGATACGCAGTATTTT; J gene: TRBJ2-3; D gene: NA; clone size: NA; V gene: TRBV6-1
CDR3 protein: CARMYRGRRNNEQFF; CDR3 DNA: TGTGCCAGAATGTACAGGGGGCGCAGGAACAATGAGCAGTTCTTC; J gene: TRBJ2-1; D gene: TRBD1; clone size: NA; V gene: TRBV27
CDR3 protein: CASSFQGEQYF; CDR3 DNA: TGTGCCAGCAGCTTCCAGGGCGAGCAGTACTTC; J gene: TRBJ2-7; D gene: NA; clone size: NA; V gene: TRBV11-2
CDR3 protein: CNLLRAGGYNEQFF; CDR3 DNA: TGCAATCTCCTACGAGCGGGGGGATACAATGAGCAGTTCTTC; J gene: TRBJ2-1; D gene: TRBD2; clone size: NA; V gene: TRBV20-1
CDR3 protein: CASRAGTVGYTF; CDR3 DNA: TGTGCCAGCAGAGCCGGGACGGTTGGCTACACCTTC; J gene: TRBJ1-2; D gene: NA; clone size: NA; V gene: TRBV25-1
CDR3 protein: CATSGPGLAGGPHEQYF; CDR3 DNA: TGTGCCACCAGTGGTCCGGGACTAGCGGGAGGGCCCCACGAGCAGTACTTC; J gene: TRBJ2-7; D gene: TRBD2; clone size: NA; V gene: TRBV24-1
CDR3 protein: CASSVDTNSGNTIYF; CDR3 DNA: TGTGCCAGCAGCGTAGACACCAACTCTGGAAACACCATATATTTT; J gene: TRBJ1-3; D gene: NA; clone size: NA; V gene: TRBV9
CDR3 protein: CSVVPGTHQETQYF; CDR3 DNA: TGCAGCGTTGTCCCCGGGACTCACCAAGAGACCCAGTACTTC; J gene: TRBJ2-5; D gene: NA; clone size: NA; V gene: TRBV29-1
CDR3 protein: CSARGTSGEQYF; CDR3 DNA: TGCAGTGCTAGAGGGACTAGCGGTGAGCAGTACTTC; J gene: TRBJ2-7; D gene: TRBD2; clone size: NA; V gene: TRBV20-1